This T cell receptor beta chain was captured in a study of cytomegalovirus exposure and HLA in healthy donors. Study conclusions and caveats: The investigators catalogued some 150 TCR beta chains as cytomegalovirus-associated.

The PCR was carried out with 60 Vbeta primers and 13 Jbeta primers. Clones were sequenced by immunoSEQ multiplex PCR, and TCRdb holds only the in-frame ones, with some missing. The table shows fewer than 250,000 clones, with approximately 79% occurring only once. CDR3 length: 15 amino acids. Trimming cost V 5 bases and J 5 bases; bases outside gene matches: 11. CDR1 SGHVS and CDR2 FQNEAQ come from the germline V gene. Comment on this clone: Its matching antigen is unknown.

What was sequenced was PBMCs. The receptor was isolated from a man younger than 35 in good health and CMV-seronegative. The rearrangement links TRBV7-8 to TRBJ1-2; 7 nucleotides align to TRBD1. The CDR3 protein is CASSIGQAYTYGYTF. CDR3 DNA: TGTGCCAGCAGCATCGGACAGGCCTATACATATGGCTACACCTTC.